This T cell receptor beta chain was identified during a study of OX40 agonist ivuxolimab in advanced cancers. Produced via immunoSEQ multiplex PCR; TCRdb's table is partial and in-frame only. Among 50,000 to 75,000 clones listed, about nine tenths were seen once. Sample: CD4+ or CD8+ T cells sorted from blood, taken in a trial of the OX40 agonist ivuxolimab. The receptor was derived from an adult with an advanced solid tumor such as melanoma, head and neck, liver or kidney cancer.

The CDR3 DNA sequence: TGTGCCAGCAGCTTAGGGACCGACACTGAAGCTTTCTTT. It codes for CASSLGTDTEAFF. V is TRBV7-9 and J is TRBJ1-1; D is unclear. Germline V lookup: CDR1 SEHNR, CDR2 FQNEAQ (reference sequence). V dropped 1 base and J dropped 3 bases, with 6 bases sitting between them. This CDR3 contains 13 residues.